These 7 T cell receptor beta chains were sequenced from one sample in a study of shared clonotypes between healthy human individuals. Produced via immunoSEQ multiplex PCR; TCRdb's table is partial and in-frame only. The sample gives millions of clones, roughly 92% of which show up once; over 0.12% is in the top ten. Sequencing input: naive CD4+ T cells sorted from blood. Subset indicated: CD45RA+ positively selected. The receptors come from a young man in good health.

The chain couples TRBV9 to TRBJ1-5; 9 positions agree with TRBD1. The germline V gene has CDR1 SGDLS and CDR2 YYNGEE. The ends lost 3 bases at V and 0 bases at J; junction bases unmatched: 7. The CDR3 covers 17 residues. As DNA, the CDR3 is TGTGCCAGCAGCGCGGGGACAGGGCCTTATAGCAATCAGCCCCAGCATTTT. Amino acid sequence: CASSAGTGPYSNQPQHF.

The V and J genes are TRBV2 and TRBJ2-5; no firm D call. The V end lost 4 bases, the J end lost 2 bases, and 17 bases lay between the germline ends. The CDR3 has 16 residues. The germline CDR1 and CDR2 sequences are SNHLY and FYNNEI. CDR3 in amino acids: CASSAQSGTGQETQYF. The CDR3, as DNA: TGTGCCAGCAGTGCCCAAAGTGGAACGGGTCAAGAGACCCAGTACTTC.

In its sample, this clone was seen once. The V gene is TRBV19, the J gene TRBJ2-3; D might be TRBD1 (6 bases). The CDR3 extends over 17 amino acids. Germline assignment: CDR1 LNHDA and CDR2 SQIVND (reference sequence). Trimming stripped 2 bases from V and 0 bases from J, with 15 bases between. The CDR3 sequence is CASSISPTGHSTDTQYF. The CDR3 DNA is TGTGCCAGTAGTATATCCCCAACGGGACATAGCACAGATACGCAGTATTTT.

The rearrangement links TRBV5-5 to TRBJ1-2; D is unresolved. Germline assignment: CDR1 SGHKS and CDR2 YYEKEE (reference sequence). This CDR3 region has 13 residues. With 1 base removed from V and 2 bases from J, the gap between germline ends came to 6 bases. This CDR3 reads CASSLSTNYGYTF. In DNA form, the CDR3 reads TGTGCCAGCAGCTTGAGCACAAACTATGGCTACACCTTC.

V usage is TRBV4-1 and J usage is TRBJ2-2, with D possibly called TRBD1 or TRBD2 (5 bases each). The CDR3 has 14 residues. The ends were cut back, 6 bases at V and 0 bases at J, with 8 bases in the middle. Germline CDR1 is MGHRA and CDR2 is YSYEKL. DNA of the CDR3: TGCGCCAGCAGGAGGGGCCCGAACACCGGGGAGCTGTTTTTT. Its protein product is CASRRGPNTGELFF.

CDR3 sequence: CASSPLTSGGGETQYF. The CDR3 DNA follows: TGTGCCAGCAGCCCACTAACTAGCGGGGGCGGGGAGACCCAGTACTTC. This chain connects TRBV7-2 to TRBJ2-5; TRBD2 aligns across 11 bases. This CDR3 has 16 amino acids. The germline V gene has CDR1 SGHTA and CDR2 FQGNSA. The J segment lost 5 bases and the V segment lost 5 bases, leaving 10 bases of the junction unmatched.

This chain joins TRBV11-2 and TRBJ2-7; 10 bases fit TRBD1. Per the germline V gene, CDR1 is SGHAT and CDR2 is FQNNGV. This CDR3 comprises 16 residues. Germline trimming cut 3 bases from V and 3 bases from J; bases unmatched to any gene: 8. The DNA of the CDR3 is TGTGCCAGCAGCTTGACCGGGACAGGGGTTTTCTACGAGCAGTACTTC. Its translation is CASSLTGTGVFYEQYF.